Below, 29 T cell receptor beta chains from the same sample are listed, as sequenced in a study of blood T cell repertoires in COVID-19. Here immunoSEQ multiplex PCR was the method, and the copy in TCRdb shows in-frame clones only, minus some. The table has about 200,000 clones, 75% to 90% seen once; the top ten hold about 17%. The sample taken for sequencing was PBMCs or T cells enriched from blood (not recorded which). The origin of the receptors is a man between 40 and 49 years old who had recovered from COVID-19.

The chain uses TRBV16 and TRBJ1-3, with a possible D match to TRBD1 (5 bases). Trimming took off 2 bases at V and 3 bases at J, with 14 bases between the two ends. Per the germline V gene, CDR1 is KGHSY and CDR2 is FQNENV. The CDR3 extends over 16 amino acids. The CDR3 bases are TGTGCCAGCAGCCAAGACAGAGCGACTTATGGAAACACCATATATTTT. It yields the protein CASSQDRATYGNTIYF.

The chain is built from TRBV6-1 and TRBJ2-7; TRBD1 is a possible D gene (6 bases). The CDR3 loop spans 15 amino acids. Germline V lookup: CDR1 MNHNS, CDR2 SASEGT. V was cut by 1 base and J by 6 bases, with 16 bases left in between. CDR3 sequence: CASSEVQTGTGEQYF. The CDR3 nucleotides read TGTGCCAGCAGTGAAGTGCAGACAGGCACGGGCGAGCAGTACTTC.

The CDR3 loop reads CASSLRSSAGGLYEQYF. CDR3 nucleotides: TGTGCCAGCAGCTTGCGATCCTCAGCGGGAGGGCTATACGAGCAGTACTTC. The chain combines TRBV5-5 with TRBJ2-7, with 10 positions matching TRBD2. The J segment lost 4 bases and the V segment lost 1 base, leaving 11 bases of the junction unmatched. The length of the CDR3 is 17 residues. CDR1 SGHKS and CDR2 YYEKEE come from the germline V gene (reference sequence).

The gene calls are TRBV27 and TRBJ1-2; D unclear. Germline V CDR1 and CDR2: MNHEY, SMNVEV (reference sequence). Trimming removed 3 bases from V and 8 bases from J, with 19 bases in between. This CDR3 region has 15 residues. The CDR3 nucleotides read TGTGCCAGCAGTTTCAGGACGGAGACTATGGTGGGCTACACCTTC. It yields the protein CASSFRTETMVGYTF.

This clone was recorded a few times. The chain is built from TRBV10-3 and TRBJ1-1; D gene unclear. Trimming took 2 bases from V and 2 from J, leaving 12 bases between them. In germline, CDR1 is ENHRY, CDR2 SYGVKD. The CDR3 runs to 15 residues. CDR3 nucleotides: TGTGCCATCAGTGAGAGCCAGGTCGTAAACACTGAAGCTTTCTTT. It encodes CAISESQVVNTEAFF.

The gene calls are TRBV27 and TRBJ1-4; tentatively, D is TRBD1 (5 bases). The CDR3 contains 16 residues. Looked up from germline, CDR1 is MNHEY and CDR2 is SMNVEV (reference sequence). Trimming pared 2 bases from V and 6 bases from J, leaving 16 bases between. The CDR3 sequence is CASSLGTEGGYEKLFF. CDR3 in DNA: TGTGCCAGCAGTTTAGGGACGGAGGGAGGATATGAAAAACTGTTTTTT. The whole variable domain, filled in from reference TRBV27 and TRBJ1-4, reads EAQVTQNPRYLITVTGKKLTVTCSQNMNHEYMSWYRQDPGLGLRQIYYSMNVEVTDKGDVPEGYKVSRKEKRNFPLILESPSPNQTSLYFCASSLGTEGGYEKLFFGSGTQLSVL.

The CDR3 DNA reads as TGTGCCAGCAGGGAGGGGGGGCCCGAAGAGACCCAGTACTTC. It yields the protein CASREGGPEETQYF. The genes are TRBV28 and TRBJ2-5; D is perhaps TRBD2 (7 bases). The CDR3 length is 14 residues. The germline CDR1 and CDR2 sequences are MDHEN and SYDVKM. V was trimmed by 6 bases and J by 3 bases, leaving 14 bases between them.

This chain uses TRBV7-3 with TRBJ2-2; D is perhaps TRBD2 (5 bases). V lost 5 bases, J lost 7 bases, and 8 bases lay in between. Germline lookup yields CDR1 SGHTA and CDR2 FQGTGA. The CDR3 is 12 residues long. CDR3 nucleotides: TGTGCCAGCAGCCGGACTGTCGGGGAGCTGTTTTTT. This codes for CASSRTVGELFF. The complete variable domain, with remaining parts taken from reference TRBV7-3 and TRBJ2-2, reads GAGVSQTPSNKVTEKGKYVELRCDPISGHTALYWYRQSLGQGPEFLIYFQGTGAADDSGLPNDRFFAVRPEGSVSTLKIQRTERGDSAVYLCASSRTVGELFFGEGSRLTVL.

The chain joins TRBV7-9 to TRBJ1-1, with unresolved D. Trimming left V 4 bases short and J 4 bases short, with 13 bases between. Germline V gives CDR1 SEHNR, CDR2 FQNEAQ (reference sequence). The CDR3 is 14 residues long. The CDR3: CASSSPGEGTEAFF. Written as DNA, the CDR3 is TGTGCCAGCAGCTCCCCCGGCGAGGGCACTGAAGCTTTCTTT.

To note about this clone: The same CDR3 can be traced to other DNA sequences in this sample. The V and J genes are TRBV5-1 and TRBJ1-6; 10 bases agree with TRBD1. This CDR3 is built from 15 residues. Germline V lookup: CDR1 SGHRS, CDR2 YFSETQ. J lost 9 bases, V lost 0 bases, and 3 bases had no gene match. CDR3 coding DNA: TGCGCCAGCAGCTTGGAGGGGACAGGGGTTTCACCCCTCCACTTT. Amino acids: CASSLEGTGVSPLHF.

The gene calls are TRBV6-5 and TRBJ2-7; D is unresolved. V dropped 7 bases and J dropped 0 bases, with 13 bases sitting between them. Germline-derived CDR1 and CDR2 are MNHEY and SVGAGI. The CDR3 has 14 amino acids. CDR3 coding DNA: TGTGCCAGCAAAAGCGAATCCTCCTCCTACGAGCAGTACTTC. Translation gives CASKSESSSYEQYF.

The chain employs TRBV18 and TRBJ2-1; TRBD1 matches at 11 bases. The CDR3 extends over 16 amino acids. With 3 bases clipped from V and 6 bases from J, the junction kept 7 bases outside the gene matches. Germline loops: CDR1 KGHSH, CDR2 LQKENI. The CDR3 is CASSPETGQGANEQFF. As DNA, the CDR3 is TGTGCCAGCTCACCCGAGACTGGACAGGGGGCCAATGAGCAGTTCTTC.

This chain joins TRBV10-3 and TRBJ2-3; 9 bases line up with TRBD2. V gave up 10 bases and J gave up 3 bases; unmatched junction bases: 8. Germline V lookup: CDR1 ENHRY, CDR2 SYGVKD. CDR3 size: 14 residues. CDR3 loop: CATGTSINTDTQYF. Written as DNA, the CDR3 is TGTGCCACCGGGACTAGCATCAATACAGATACGCAGTATTTT.

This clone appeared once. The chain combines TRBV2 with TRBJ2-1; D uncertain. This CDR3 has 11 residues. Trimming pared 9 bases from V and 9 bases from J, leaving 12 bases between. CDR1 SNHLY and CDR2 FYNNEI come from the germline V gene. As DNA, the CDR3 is TGTGCCAGTGCGGAAACCATTGAGCAGTTCTTC. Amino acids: CASAETIEQFF.

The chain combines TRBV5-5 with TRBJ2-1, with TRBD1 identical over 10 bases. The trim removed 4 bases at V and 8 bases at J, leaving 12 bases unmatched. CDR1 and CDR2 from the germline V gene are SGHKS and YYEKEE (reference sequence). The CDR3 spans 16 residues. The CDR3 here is CASSGSGQGNYDEQFF. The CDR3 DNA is TGTGCCAGCAGCGGATCGGGACAGGGGAATTACGATGAGCAGTTCTTC.

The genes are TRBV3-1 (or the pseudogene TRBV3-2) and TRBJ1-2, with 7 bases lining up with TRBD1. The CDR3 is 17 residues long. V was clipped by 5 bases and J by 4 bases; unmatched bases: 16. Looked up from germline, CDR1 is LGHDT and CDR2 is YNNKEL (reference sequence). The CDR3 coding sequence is TGTGCCAGCAGCTCATCCTGGACTGACAGGGTTTCCTATGGCTACACCTTC. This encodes CASSSSWTDRVSYGYTF.

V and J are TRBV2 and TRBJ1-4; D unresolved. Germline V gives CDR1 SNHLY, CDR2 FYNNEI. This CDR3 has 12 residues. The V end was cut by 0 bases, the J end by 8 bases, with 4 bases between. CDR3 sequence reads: CASSEAREKLFF. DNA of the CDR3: TGTGCCAGCAGTGAAGCGCGGGAAAAACTGTTTTTT.

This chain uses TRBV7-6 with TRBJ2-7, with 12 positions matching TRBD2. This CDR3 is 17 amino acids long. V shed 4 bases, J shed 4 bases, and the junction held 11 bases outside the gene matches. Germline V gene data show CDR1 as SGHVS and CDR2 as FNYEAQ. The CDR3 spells CASSSRTSGTRGYEQYF. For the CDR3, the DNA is TGTGCCAGCAGCTCCAGGACTAGCGGGACTAGGGGGTACGAGCAGTACTTC.

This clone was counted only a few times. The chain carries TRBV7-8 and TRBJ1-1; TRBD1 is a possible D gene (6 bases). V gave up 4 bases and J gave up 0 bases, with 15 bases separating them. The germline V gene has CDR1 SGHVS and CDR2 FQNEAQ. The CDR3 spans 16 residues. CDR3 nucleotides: TGTGCCAGCAGCTCCCCCCGGGACACACTGAACACTGAAGCTTTCTTT. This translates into CASSSPRDTLNTEAFF.

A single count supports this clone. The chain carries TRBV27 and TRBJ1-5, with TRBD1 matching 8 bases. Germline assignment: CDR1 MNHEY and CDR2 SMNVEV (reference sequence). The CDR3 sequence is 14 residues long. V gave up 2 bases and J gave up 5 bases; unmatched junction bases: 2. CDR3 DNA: TGTGCCAGCAGTTTACAGGGGGCCCATCAGCCCCAGCATTTT. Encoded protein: CASSLQGAHQPQHF.

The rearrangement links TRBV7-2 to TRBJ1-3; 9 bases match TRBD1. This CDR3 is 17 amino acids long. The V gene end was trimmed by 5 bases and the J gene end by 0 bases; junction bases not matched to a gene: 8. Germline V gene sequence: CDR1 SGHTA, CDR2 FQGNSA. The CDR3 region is CASSALGDRASGNTIYF. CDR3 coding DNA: TGTGCCAGCAGCGCTCTGGGGGACAGGGCCTCTGGAAACACCATATATTTT.

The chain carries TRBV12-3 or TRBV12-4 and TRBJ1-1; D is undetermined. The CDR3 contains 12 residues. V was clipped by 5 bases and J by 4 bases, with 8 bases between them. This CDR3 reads CASSPGLTEAFF. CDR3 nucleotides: TGTGCCAGCAGTCCCGGACTCACTGAAGCTTTCTTT.

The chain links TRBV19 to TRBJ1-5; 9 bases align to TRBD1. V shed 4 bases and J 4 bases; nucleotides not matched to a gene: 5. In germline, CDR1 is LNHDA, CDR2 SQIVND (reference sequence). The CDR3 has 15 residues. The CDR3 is CASSRGQGLNQPQHF. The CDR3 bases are TGTGCCAGTAGTAGGGGACAGGGTCTGAATCAGCCCCAGCATTTT. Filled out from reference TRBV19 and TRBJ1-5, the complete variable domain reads DGGITQSPKYLFRKEGQNVTLSCEQNLNHDAMYWYRQDPGQGLRLIYYSQIVNDFQKGDIAEGYSVSREKKESFPLTVTSAQKNPTAFYLCASSRGQGLNQPQHFGDGTRLSIL.

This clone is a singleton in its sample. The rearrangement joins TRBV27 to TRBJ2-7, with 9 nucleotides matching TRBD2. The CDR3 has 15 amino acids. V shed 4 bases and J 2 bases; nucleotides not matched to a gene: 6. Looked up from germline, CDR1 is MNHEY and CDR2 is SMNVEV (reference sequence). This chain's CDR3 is CASSSGLAFTYEQYF. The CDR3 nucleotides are TGTGCCAGCAGTTCAGGACTAGCGTTTACCTACGAGCAGTACTTC.

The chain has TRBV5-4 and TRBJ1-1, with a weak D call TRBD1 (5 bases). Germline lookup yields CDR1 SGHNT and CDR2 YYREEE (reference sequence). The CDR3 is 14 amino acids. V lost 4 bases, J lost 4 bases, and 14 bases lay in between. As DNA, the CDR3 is TGTGCCAGCAGCGTTAAGCAGGGAAGCACTGAAGCTTTCTTT. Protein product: CASSVKQGSTEAFF.

CDR3 amino acids: CASSLARPLAGGGNEQFF. The DNA for the CDR3 is TGTGCCAGCAGCTTAGCGAGACCCCTAGCGGGAGGAGGCAATGAGCAGTTCTTC. The chain recombines TRBV7-8 with TRBJ2-1, with 11 bases fitting TRBD2. Germline CDR1 is SGHVS and CDR2 is FQNEAQ. The length of the CDR3 is 18 residues. V gave up 0 bases and J gave up 6 bases; unmatched junction bases: 10. Combining the CDR3 with reference TRBV7-8 and TRBJ2-1 gives the whole variable domain GAGVSQSPRYKVAKRGQDVALRCDPISGHVSLFWYQQALGQGPEFLTYFQNEAQLDKSGLPSDRFFAERPEGSVSTLKIQRTQQEDSAVYLCASSLARPLAGGGNEQFFGPGTRLTVL.

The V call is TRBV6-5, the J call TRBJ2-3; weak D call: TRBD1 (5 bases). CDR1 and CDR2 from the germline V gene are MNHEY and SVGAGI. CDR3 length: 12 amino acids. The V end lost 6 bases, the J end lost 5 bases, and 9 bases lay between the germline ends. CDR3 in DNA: TGTGCCAGCAGGGCCCAGGGAGATACGCAGTATTTT. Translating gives CASRAQGDTQYF.

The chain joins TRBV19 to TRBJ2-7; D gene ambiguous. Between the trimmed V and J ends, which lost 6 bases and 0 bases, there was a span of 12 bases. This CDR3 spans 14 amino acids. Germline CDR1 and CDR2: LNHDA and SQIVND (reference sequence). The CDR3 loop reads CASSRQSASYEQYF. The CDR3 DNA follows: TGTGCCAGTAGCCGACAATCGGCCTCCTACGAGCAGTACTTC.

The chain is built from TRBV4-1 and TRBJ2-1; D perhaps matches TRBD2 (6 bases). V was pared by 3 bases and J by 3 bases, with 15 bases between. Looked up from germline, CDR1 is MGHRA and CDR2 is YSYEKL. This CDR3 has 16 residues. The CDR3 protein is CASSHPTSRNYNEQFF. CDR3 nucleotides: TGCGCCAGCAGCCACCCGACTAGTCGGAACTACAATGAGCAGTTCTTC.